Described below is a single T cell receptor (beta chain) sequence and its context. Its antigen remains unidentified. Nothing much larger sits one base from this clone, and base qualities are not available. This sample was taken from a study of technical replicates of blood from a handful of donors (dated by TCRdb to the late 2010s). V is reduced by 6 bases and J by 4 bases, leaving a spacing of 21 bases between them. CDR1 and CDR2 (ENHRY, SYGVKD) derive from the germline V gene. The CDR3 spans 16 residues, from the cysteine through the phenylalanine. Kept here is only the CDR3 DNA, which spans 48 bases and is read in frame from base 1. Library preparation used the immunoSEQ multiplex PCR assay. TCRdb obtained this table from immuneACCESS and retained in-frame rearrangements with V and J assigned. These tables miss some clones; where compared with another copy, unresolved V genes account for less than half of the shortfall, and the remainder is unexplained. Present in this sample are tens of thousands of clones, approximately 94% of which were seen just once. The leading ten clones occupy about 0.25% of the sample.

Sequenced material: T cells isolated from PBMCs. The rearranged segments are TRBV10-3 and TRBJ2-5; TRBD1 might be the D gene, on 7 matching bases. This TCR was sampled from a human donor in good health. CDR3 protein: CAISSVGQVGGETQYF. The nucleotide sequence is given as TGTGCCATCAGCTCAGTAGGACAGGTGGGGGGAGAGACCCAGTACTTC.